Following are 3 T cell receptor beta chains from one sample sequenced in a study of blood T cell repertoires in COVID-19. Produced via immunoSEQ multiplex PCR; TCRdb's table is partial and in-frame only. The sample shows about 92,000 clones, roughly 89% of them seen only once. Specimen: peripheral blood. The receptors come from a woman aged 60 to 75 with COVID-19, enrolled during active disease.

The rearrangement joins TRBV2 to TRBJ1-4, with D tentatively TRBD1 (5 bases). The length of the CDR3 is 14 residues. Germline CDR1 SNHLY, CDR2 FYNNEI. V was cut by 3 bases and J by 8 bases, with 13 bases left in between. The CDR3 spells CASSDLGGREKLFF. For the CDR3, the DNA is TGTGCCAGCAGTGACTTGGGGGGGAGGGAAAAACTGTTTTTT.

This clone was seen a single time. V usage is TRBV10-3 and J usage is TRBJ1-4, with D perhaps matching TRBD1 (6 bases). The CDR3 contains 14 residues. V was trimmed by 4 bases and J by 8 bases, leaving 14 bases between them. Germline-derived CDR1 and CDR2 are ENHRY and SYGVKD. CDR3 sequence (DNA): TGTGCCATCAGTGGGGGGGGGCCAGGAGAAAAACTGTTTTTT. Protein product: CAISGGGPGEKLFF.

The V gene is TRBV19, the J gene TRBJ2-7; perhaps TRBD1 as D (5 bases). The CDR3 is made up of 14 amino acids. From germline, CDR1 is LNHDA and CDR2 SQIVND (reference sequence). Trimming pared 5 bases from V and 3 bases from J, leaving 14 bases between. The CDR3 spells CASSAITGFYEQYF. Written as DNA, the CDR3 is TGTGCCAGTAGTGCTATCACAGGATTCTACGAGCAGTACTTC.